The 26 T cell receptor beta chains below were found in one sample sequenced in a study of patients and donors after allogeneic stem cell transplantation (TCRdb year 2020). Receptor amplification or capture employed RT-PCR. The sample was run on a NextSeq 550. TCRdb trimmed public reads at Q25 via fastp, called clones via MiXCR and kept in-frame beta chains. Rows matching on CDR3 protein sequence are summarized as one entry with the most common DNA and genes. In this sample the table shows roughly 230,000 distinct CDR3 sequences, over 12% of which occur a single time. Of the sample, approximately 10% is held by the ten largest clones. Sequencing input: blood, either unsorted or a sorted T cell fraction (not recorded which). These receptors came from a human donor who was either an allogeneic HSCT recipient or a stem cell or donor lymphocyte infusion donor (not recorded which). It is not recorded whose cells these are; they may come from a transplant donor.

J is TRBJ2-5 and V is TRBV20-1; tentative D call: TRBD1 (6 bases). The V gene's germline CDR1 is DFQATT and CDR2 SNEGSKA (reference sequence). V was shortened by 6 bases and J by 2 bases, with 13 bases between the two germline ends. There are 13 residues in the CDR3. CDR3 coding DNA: TGCAGTGCGTATTACAGGGATCAAGAGACCCAGTACTTC. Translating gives CSAYYRDQETQYF.

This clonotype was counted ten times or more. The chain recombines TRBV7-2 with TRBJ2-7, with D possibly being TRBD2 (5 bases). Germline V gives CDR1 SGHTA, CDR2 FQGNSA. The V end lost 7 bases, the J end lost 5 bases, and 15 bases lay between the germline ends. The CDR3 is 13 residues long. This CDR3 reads CASTLGLINEQYF. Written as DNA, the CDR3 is TGTGCCAGCACCCTAGGACTTATTAACGAGCAGTACTTC.

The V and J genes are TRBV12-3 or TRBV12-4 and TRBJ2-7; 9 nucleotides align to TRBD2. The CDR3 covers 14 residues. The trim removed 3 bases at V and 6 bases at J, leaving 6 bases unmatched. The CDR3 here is CASSLASGIGEQYF. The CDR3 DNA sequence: TGTGCCAGCAGTTTGGCTAGCGGGATAGGCGAGCAGTACTTC.

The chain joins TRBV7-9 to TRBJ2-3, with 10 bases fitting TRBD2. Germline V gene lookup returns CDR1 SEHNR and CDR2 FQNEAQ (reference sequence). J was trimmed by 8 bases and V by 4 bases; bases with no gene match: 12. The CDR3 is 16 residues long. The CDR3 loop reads CASSSVAGGLFVTQYF. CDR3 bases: TGTGCCAGCAGCTCAGTAGCGGGGGGCTTATTTGTTACGCAGTATTTT.

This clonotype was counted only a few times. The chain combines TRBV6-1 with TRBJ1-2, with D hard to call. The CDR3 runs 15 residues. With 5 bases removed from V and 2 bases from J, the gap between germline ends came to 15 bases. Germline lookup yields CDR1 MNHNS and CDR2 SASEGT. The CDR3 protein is CASSPRTGRNYGYTF. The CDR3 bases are TGTGCCAGCAGTCCTCGGACCGGACGAAACTATGGCTACACCTTC.

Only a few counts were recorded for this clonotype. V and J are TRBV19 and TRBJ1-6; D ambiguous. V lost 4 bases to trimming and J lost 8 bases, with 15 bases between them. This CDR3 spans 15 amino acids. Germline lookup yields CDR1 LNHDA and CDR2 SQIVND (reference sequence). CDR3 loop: CASSTRDTSDSPLHF. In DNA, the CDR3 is TGTGCCAGTAGTACGCGAGACACCTCAGATTCACCCCTCCACTTT.

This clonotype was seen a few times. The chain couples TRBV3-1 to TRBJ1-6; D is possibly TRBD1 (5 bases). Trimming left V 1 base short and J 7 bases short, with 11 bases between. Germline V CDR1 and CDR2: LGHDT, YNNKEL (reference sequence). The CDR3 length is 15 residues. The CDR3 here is CASSQGQWYNSPLHF. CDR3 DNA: TGTGCCAGCAGCCAAGGACAGTGGTACAATTCACCCCTCCACTTT.

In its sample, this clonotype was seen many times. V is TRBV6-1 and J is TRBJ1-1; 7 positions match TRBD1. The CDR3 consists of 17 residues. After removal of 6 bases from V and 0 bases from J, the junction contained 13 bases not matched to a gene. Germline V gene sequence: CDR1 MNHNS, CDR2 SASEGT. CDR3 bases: TGTGCCAGCAGCCGCTCAATGACAGGGACTTTGAACACTGAAGCTTTCTTT. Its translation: CASSRSMTGTLNTEAFF.

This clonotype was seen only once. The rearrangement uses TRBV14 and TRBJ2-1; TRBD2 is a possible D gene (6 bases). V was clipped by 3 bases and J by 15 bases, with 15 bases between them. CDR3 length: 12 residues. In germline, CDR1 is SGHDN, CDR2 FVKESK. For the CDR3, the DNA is TGTGCCAGCAGCCACACTAGTACTAGCCGGTTCTTC. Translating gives CASSHTSTSRFF.

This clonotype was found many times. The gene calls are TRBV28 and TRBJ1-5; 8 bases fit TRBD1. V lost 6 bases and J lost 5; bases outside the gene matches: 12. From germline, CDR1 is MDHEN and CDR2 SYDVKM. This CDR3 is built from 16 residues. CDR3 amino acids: CASRSGTGSVYQPQHF. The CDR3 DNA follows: TGTGCCAGCAGGTCCGGGACAGGCTCAGTTTATCAGCCCCAGCATTTT.

This chain's CDR3 is CASSLGGISYEQYF. In DNA form, the CDR3 reads TGCGCCAGCAGCTTGGGCGGGATTTCCTACGAGCAGTACTTC. This chain joins TRBV5-1 and TRBJ2-7, with a weak D call TRBD2 (6 bases). Trimming removed 0 bases from V and 1 base from J, with 8 bases in between. Germline V gene data show CDR1 as SGHRS and CDR2 as YFSETQ. This CDR3 is built from 14 residues. The complete variable domain, with remaining parts taken from reference TRBV5-1 and TRBJ2-7, reads KAGVTQTPRYLIKTRGQQVTLSCSPISGHRSVSWYQQTPGQGLQFLFEYFSETQRNKGNFPGRFSGRQFSNSRSEMNVSTLELGDSALYLCASSLGGISYEQYFGPGTRLTVT.

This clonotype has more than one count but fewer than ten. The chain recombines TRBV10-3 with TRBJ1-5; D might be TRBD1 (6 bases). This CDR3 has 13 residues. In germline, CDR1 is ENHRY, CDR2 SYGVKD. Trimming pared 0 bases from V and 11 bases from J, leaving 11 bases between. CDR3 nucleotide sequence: TGTGCCATCAGTGAGTCGGCGACAGGCTCCCAGCATTTT. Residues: CAISESATGSQHF.

CDR3 DNA sequence: TGTGCCAGCAGTTGGGCGACTAGCGGGGGACCTCAAGAGACCCAGTACTTC. Translation gives CASSWATSGGPQETQYF. The V gene is TRBV6-2 or TRBV6-3, the J gene TRBJ2-5; 12 bases match TRBD2. Germline CDR1 reads MNHEY; CDR2 reads SVGEGT. J was trimmed by 2 bases and V by 4 bases; bases with no gene match: 8. The CDR3 extends over 17 amino acids.

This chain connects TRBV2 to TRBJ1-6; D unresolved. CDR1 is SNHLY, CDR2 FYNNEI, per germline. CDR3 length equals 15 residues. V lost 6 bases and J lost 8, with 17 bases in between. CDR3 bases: TGTGCCAGCAGGAGAGATGTCGCGAAGGATTCACCCCTCCACTTT. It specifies CASRRDVAKDSPLHF.

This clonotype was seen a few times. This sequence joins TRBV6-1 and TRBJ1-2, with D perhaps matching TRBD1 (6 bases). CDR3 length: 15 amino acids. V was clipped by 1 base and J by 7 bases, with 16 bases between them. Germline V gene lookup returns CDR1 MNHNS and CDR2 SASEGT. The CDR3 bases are TGTGCCAGCAGTGAAGGGGGGACAAGGGTAGCTGGCTACACCTTC. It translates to CASSEGGTRVAGYTF.

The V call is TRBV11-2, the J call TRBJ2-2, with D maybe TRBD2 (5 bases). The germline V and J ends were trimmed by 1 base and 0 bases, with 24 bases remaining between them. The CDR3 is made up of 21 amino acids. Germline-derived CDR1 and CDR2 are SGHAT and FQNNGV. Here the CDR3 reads CASSLVRYGRGSFANTGELFF. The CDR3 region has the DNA TGTGCCAGCAGCTTAGTAAGGTACGGCCGAGGGTCGTTCGCGAACACCGGGGAGCTGTTTTTT. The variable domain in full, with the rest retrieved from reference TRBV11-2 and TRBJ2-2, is EAGVAQSPRYKIIEKRQSVAFWCNPISGHATLYWYQQILGQGPKLLIQFQNNGVVDDSQLPKDRFSAERLKGVDSTLKIQPAKLEDSAVYLCASSLVRYGRGSFANTGELFFGEGSRLTVL.

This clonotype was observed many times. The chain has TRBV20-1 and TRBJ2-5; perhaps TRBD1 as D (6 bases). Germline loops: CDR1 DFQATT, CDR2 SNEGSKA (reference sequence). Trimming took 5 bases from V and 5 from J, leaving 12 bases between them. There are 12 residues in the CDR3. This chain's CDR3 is CSAPGDTETQYF. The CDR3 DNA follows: TGCAGTGCTCCAGGGGACACGGAGACCCAGTACTTC.

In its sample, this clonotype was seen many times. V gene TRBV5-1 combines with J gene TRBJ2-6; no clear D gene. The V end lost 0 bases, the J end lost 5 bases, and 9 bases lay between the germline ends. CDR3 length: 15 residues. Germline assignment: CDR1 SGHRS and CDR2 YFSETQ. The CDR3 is CASSLDGSRANVLTF. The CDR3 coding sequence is TGCGCCAGCAGCTTGGATGGGTCTCGGGCCAACGTCCTGACTTTC.

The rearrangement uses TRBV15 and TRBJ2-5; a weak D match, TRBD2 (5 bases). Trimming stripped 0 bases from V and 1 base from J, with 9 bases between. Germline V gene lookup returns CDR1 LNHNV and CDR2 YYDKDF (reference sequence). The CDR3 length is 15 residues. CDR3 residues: CATSRDADSQETQYF. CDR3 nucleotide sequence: TGTGCCACCAGCAGAGATGCGGACTCCCAAGAGACCCAGTACTTC.

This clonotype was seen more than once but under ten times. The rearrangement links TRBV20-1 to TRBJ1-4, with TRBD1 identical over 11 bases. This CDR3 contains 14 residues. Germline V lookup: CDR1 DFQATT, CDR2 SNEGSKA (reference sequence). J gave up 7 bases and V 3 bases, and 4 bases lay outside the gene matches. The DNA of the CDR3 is TGCAGTGCTAGCCCCGGGACAGGGGGTGAAAAACTGTTTTTT. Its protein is CSASPGTGGEKLFF.

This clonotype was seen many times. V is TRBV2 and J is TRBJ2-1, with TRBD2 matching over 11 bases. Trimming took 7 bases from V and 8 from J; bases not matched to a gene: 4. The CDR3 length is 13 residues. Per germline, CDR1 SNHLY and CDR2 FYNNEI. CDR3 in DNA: TGTGCCAGCAAGGCACTAGCGGGAGATGAGCAGTTCTTC. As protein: CASKALAGDEQFF. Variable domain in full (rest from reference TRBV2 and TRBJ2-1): EPEVTQTPSHQVTQMGQEVILRCVPISNHLYFYWYRQILGQKVEFLVSFYNNEISEKSEIFDDQFSVERPDGSNFTLKIRSTKLEDSAMYFCASKALAGDEQFFGPGTRLTVL.

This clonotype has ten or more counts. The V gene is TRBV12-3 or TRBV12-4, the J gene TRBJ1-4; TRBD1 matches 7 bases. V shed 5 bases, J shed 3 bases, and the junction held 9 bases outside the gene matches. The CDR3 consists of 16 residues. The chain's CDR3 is CASSPSPGTANEKLFF. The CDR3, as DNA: TGTGCCAGCAGTCCATCCCCCGGGACAGCTAATGAAAAACTGTTTTTT.

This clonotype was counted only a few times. CDR3 residues: CASEGVAKNIQYF. In nucleotides, the CDR3 is TGCGCCAGCGAGGGGGTAGCCAAAAACATTCAGTACTTC. The chain employs TRBV4-1 and TRBJ2-4; maybe TRBD1 (6 bases). Trimming stripped 8 bases from V and 0 bases from J, with 8 bases between. Looked up from germline, CDR1 is MGHRA and CDR2 is YSYEKL. The CDR3 has 13 residues.

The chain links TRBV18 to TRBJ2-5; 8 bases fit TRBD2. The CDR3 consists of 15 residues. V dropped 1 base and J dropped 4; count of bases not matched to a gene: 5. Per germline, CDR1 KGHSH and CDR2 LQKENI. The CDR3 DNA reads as TGTGCCAGCTCACCACGGGAGCGGGAGAGAGAGACCCAGTACTTC. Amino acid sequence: CASSPRERERETQYF.

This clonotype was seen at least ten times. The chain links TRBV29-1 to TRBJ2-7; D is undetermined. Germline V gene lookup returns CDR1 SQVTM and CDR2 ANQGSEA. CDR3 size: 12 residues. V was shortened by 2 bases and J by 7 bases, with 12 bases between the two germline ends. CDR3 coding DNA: TGCAGCGTTGAAAATGCGGCGGTGGAGCAGTACTTC. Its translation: CSVENAAVEQYF.

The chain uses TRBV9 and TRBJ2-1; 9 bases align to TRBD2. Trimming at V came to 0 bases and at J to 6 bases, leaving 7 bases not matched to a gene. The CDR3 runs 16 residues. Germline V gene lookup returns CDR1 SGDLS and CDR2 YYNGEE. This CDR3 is CASSVAAGGLTNEQFF. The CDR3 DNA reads TGTGCCAGCAGCGTAGCGGCGGGGGGGCTCACCAATGAGCAGTTCTTC.